There are a few counts of the clone carrying this TCR beta chain. These data originate in a study of control samples from healthy donors and cancer patients. CDR3 size: 15 residues. Trimming cost V 3 bases and J 2 bases; bases outside gene matches: 9. CDR1 is DFQATT and CDR2 is SNEGSKA in the germline V gene (reference sequence). Sequencing was performed with immunoSEQ multiplex PCR; in TCRdb, only in-frame clones are kept and a portion is missing. The sample has about 160,000 clones; around 95% are singletons. The rearrangement links TRBV20-1 to TRBJ1-1; 7 nucleotides line up with TRBD1. Material: blood. The TCR originated in a woman aged 55-69 years in good health. The CDR3 spells CSASGQGVGNTEAFF. The CDR3 DNA sequence: TGCAGTGCTAGTGGCCAGGGGGTCGGTAACACTGAAGCTTTCTTT.